The 11 T cell receptor beta chains in this list originate from one sample, sequenced in a study of blood T cell repertoires in COVID-19 (dated by TCRdb to the early 2020s). The library was produced with the immunoSEQ multiplex PCR assay. The source is immuneACCESS, and TCRdb retained only in-frame sequences with V and J called. Part of the clones is not carried over; for the studies checked, unresolved V genes explain less than half of this, and the remainder is unexplained. For this sample there are nearly 80,000 clones; about four fifths appear just once. The top ten clonotypes cover 35% to 40% of the sample. The sample taken for sequencing was peripheral blood. These receptors were obtained from a woman between 70 and 85 years old with acute or convalescent COVID-19.

V and J are TRBV19 and TRBJ2-3, with 7 positions matching TRBD2. V gave up 4 bases and J gave up 1 base; unmatched junction bases: 5. The CDR3 is 15 amino acids. Germline V gene sequence: CDR1 LNHDA, CDR2 SQIVND (reference sequence). In DNA form, the CDR3 reads TGTGCCAGTAGTACCCTAGCGGACGGCACAGATACGCAGTATTTT. This translates into CASSTLADGTDTQYF.

The chain uses TRBV18 and TRBJ1-1; D might be TRBD1 (5 bases). Trimming shortened V by 3 bases and J by 4 bases, and 15 bases separated the two germline ends. Per the germline V gene, CDR1 is KGHSH and CDR2 is LQKENI. This CDR3 contains 15 residues. In nucleotides, the CDR3 is TGTGCCAGCTCACCTCTCGGACATGGGGCCACTGAAGCTTTCTTT. Translation gives CASSPLGHGATEAFF.

This clone has a count of ten or more. The chain couples TRBV20-1 to TRBJ2-7; 8 bases are a match to TRBD2. CDR1 DFQATT and CDR2 SNEGSKA come from the germline V gene (reference sequence). The CDR3 totals 13 residues. The ends lost 3 bases at V and 4 bases at J; junction bases unmatched: 5. The CDR3 sequence is CSASSSGSYEQYF. The CDR3 region has the DNA TGCAGTGCTAGTAGCAGCGGGAGTTACGAGCAGTACTTC.

V gene TRBV7-2 combines with J gene TRBJ2-7, with D unresolved. Germline CDR1 reads SGHTA; CDR2 reads FQGNSA. The CDR3 length is 14 residues. V dropped 6 bases and J dropped 2 bases, with 14 bases sitting between them. The CDR3 coding sequence is TGTGCCAGCAGTTTAACTTCCGTGACCTACGAGCAGTACTTC. Its translation is CASSLTSVTYEQYF.

This clone was counted only a few times. The V and J genes are TRBV30 and TRBJ1-3; 7 nucleotides agree with TRBD1. V shed 7 bases and J 4 bases; nucleotides not matched to a gene: 22. The CDR3 runs 18 residues. Germline loops: CDR1 GTSNPN, CDR2 SVGIG (reference sequence). The CDR3 region is CASSDRSQIKAGGNTIYF. As DNA, the CDR3 is TGTGCCTCTTCGGACAGGAGCCAAATCAAGGCGGGAGGAAACACCATATATTTT. Based on the CDR3 plus reference TRBV30 and TRBJ1-3, the full variable domain is SQTIHQWPATLVQPVGSPLSLECTVEGTSNPNLYWYRQAAGRGLQLLFYSVGIGQISSEVPQNLSASRPQDRQFILSSKKLLLSDSGFYLCASSDRSQIKAGGNTIYFGEGSWLTVV.

The chain couples TRBV9 to TRBJ1-4; D might be TRBD1 (5 bases). Per germline, CDR1 SGDLS and CDR2 YYNGEE. The CDR3 consists of 13 residues. Trimming stripped 6 bases from V and 4 bases from J, with 10 bases between. Here the CDR3 reads CASNRWNNEKLFF. CDR3 nucleotides: TGTGCCAGCAACAGGTGGAATAATGAAAAACTGTTTTTT.

This clone has a handful of counts. J is TRBJ2-1 and V is TRBV5-6; 8 bases fit TRBD2. V trimming: 4 bases; J trimming: 6 bases; junction bases outside the gene matches: 15. Germline assignment: CDR1 SGHDT and CDR2 YYEEEE. This CDR3 region has 17 residues. CDR3 region: CASSPPTGTRSLNEQFF. Written as DNA, the CDR3 is TGTGCCAGCAGCCCCCCAACCGGGACTAGGTCCCTCAATGAGCAGTTCTTC.

The chain links TRBV23-1 to TRBJ1-4, with 9 bases aligning to TRBD1. TRBV23-1 is an ORF, and what it does is uncertain. This CDR3 region has 16 residues. V lost 4 bases and J lost 7; bases outside the gene matches: 10. The CDR3 loop reads CASSPRDRERVEKLFF. CDR3 DNA sequence: TGCGCCAGCAGTCCCCGGGACAGGGAACGCGTTGAAAAACTGTTTTTT.

The V call is TRBV3-1 (or the pseudogene TRBV3-2), the J call TRBJ2-1, with TRBD2 identical over 12 bases. The CDR3 contains 14 residues. V shed 9 bases and J 4 bases; nucleotides not matched to a gene: 4. Germline V gene lookup returns CDR1 LGHDT and CDR2 YNNKEL (reference sequence). The CDR3 spells CASRLAGVYNEQFF. The DNA of the CDR3 is TGTGCCAGTAGACTAGCGGGAGTTTACAATGAGCAGTTCTTC.

This sequence joins TRBV5-5 and TRBJ2-7, with 10 nucleotides matching TRBD1. V lost 3 bases, J lost 1 base, and 1 base stayed unmatched. CDR1 is SGHKS, CDR2 YYEKEE, per germline (reference sequence). The CDR3 runs to 14 residues. CDR3 loop: CASSWTGGSYEQYF. CDR3 coding DNA: TGTGCCAGCAGCTGGACAGGGGGATCCTACGAGCAGTACTTC.

V is TRBV5-1 and J is TRBJ1-5; 8 nucleotides agree with TRBD1. The CDR3 spans 16 residues. Germline V gene data show CDR1 as SGHRS and CDR2 as YFSETQ. V trimming: 4 bases; J trimming: 0 bases; junction bases outside the gene matches: 6. CDR3: CASSEGQADSNQPQHF. Here the CDR3 DNA reads TGCGCCAGCAGCGAGGGACAGGCGGATAGCAATCAGCCCCAGCATTTT.